Given below is one T cell receptor (beta chain) in context. V dropped 3 bases and J dropped 5; count of bases not matched to a gene: 11. The CDR3 covers 16 residues. The V gene's germline CDR1 is MDHEN and CDR2 SYDVKM. The data were obtained in a study of OX40 agonist ivuxolimab in advanced cancers. Study overall: Patients in dose escalation had liver, melanoma, kidney or head and neck cancers.

Assay: immunoSEQ multiplex PCR; the TCRdb copy retains only in-frame clones and omits some. The sample lists about 46,000 clones, more than 85% occurring once. The clonotype comes from an adult with an advanced solid tumor such as melanoma, head and neck, liver or kidney cancer. Sequenced here: CD4+ or CD8+ T cells sorted from blood, sampled in a trial of the OX40 agonist ivuxolimab. V and J are TRBV28 and TRBJ2-5; 8 bases fit TRBD1. The CDR3 region has the DNA TGTGCCAGCAGTTTTGCCAGGACAGGGTTAAAGGAGACCCAGTACTTC. Amino acids: CASSFARTGLKETQYF.